This is a list of T cell receptor beta chains from one sample in a study of blood T cell repertoires in COVID-19. TCRdb keeps only in-frame clones here, not all; method: immunoSEQ multiplex PCR. The sample carries approximately 70,000 clones, approximately 90% recorded once. The specimen sequenced was peripheral blood. These receptors came from a woman aged 55 to 70 with active COVID-19. CDR3s include the opening cysteine and the closing phenylalanine or tryptophan. Fields, in order: CDR3 length, V gene, D gene, CDR3 protein. A D gene is named only where the DNA matches it firmly.

19 | TRBV7-2 | TRBD2 | CASSLAASGRARGYNEQFF
14 | TRBV3-1/TRBV3-2 | . | CASSLRTVNEKLFF
13 | TRBV19 | TRBD1 | CASIQQGNYGYTF
14 | TRBV19 | . | CATAAKQVLRGYTF
17 | TRBV4-1 | . | CASSQPSYRVDTGELFF
19 | TRBV3-1/TRBV3-2 | TRBD2 | CASSQVSLAGDPNTGELFF
15 | TRBV9 | TRBD1 | CASSGQWTGNTEAFF
19 | TRBV23-1 | . | CASGSMPGRTGTTTYEQYF
11 | TRBV28 | . | CASSQNYGYTF
14 | TRBV15 | . | CATSRDQAPETQYF
14 | TRBV29-1 | . | CSVGHAMPTDTQYF
15 | TRBV11-2 | TRBD2 | CASSFQTASGSEQYF
13 | TRBV5-1 | . | CASFEGRAGEQYF
13 | TRBV30 | . | CAWASRGQGGYTF
14 | TRBV28 | TRBD1 | CASSRVQGAYGYTF
17 | TRBV5-1 | . | CASSLQEGTNADTEAFF
15 | TRBV5-1 | TRBD2 | CASSLVLAGKGEQFF
12 | TRBV5-4 | . | CASSVRGQPQHF
13 | TRBV10-2 | TRBD2 | CASSEMTSSGQFF
14 | TRBV5-1 | . | CASSYQGSNEKLFF